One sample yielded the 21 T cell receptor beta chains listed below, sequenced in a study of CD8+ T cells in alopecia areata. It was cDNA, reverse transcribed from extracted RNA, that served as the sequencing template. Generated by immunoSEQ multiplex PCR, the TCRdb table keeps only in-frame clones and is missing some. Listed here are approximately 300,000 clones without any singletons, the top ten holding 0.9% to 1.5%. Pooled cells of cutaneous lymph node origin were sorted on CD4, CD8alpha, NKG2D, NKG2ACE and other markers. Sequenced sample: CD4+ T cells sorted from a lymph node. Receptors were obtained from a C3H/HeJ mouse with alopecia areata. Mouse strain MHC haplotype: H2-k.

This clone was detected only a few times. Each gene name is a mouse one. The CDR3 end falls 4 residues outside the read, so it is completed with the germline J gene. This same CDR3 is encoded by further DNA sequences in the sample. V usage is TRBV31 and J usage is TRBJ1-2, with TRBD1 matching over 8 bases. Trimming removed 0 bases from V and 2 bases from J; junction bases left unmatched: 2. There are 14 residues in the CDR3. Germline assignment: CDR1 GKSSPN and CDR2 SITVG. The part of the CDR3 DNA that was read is TGTGCCTGGAGTCTAGGACAGGGCAACTCC. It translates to CAWSLGQGNS. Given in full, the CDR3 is CAWSLGQGNSDYTF.

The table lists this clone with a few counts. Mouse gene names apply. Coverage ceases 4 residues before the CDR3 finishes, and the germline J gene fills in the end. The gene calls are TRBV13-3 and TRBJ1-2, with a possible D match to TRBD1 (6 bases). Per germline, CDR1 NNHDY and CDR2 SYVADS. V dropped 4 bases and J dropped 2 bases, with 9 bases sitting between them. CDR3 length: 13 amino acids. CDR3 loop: CASSQTGNSDYTF. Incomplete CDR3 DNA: TGTGCCAGCAGTCAAACAGGGAACTCC.

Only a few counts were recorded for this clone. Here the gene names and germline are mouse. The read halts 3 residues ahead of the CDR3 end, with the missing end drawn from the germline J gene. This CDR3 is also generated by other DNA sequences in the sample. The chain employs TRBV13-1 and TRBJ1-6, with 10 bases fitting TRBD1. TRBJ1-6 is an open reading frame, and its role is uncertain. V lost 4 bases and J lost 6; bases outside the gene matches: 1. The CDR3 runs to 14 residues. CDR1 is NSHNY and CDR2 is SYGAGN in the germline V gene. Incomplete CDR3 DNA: TGTGCCAGCAGTCGGGACAGGGGTAATTCGCCC. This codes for CASSRDRGNSP. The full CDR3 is CASSRDRGNSPLYF.

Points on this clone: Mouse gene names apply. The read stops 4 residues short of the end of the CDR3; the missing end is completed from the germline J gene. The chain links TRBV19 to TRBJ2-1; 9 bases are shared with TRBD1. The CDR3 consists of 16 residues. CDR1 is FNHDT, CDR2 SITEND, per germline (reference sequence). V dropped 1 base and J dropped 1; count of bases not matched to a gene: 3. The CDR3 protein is CASSIRQGENYAEQFF. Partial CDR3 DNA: TGTGCCAGCAGTATAAGACAGGGGGAGAACTATGCT.

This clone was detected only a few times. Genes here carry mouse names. The CDR3 loop is CASSALDISQNTLYF. The covered CDR3 bases are TGTGCCAGCAGTGCCCTCGACATTAGTCAAAAC. The rearrangement links TRBV13-1 to TRBJ2-4, with no clear D. The read stops 4 residues short of the end of the CDR3; the missing end is completed from the germline J gene. This CDR3 spans 15 amino acids. Germline assignment: CDR1 NSHNY and CDR2 SYGAGN. Between the trimmed V and J ends, which lost 3 bases and 0 bases, there was a span of 11 bases.

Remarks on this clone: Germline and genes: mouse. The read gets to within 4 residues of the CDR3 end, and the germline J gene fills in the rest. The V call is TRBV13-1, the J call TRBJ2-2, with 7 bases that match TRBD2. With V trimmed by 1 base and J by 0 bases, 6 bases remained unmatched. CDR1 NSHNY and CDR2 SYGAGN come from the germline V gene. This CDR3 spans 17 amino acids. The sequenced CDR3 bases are TGTGCCAGCAGTGATCCAAGACTGGGAGCAAACACCGGG. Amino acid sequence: CASSDPRLGANTG. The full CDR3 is CASSDPRLGANTGQLYF.

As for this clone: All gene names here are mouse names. CDR3 bases read: TGTGCCAGCAGCCTTTCTGGGGGGGCAGAA. This codes for CASSLSGGAE. In full, the CDR3 is CASSLSGGAETLYF. The rearrangement uses TRBV5 and TRBJ2-3; 8 bases fit TRBD2. The read terminates 4 residues ahead of where the CDR3 ends, so the germline J gene completes it. The junction had 3 bases not matched to a gene; V was cut back by 4 bases and J by 3 bases. There are 14 residues in the CDR3. The germline V gene has CDR1 LGHNA and CDR2 YNLKQL (reference sequence).

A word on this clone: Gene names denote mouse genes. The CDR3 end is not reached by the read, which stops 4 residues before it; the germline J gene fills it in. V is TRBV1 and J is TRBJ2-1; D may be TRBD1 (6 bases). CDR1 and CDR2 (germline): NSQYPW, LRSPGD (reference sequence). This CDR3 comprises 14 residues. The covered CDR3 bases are TGCACCTGCAGTGCAGAACAGGGAGGGGCT. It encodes CTCSAEQGGA. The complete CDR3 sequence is CTCSAEQGGAEQFF.

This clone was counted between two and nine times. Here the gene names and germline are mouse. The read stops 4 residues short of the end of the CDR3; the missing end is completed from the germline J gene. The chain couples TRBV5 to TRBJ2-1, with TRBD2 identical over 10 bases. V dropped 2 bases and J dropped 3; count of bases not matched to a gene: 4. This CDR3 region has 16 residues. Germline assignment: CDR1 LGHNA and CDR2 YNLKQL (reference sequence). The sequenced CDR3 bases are TGTGCCAGCAGCCAAAAGGGACTGGGGATCTATGCT. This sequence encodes CASSQKGLGIYA. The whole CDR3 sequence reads CASSQKGLGIYAEQFF.

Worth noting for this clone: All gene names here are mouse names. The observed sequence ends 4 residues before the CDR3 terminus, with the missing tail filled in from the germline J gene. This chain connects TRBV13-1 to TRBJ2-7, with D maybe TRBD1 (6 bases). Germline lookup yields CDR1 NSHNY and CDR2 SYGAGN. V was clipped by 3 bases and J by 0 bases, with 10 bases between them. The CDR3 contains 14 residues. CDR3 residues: CASSAGQSSYEQYF. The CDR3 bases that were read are TGTGCCAGCAGTGCGGGACAAAGCTCCTAT.

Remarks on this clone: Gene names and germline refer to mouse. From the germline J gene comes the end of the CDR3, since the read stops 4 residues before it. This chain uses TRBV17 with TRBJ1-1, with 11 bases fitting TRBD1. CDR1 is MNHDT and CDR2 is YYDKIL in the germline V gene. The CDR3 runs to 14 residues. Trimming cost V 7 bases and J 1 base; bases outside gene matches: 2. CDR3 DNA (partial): TGTGCTAGCAAGGGACAGGGGGGAAACACA. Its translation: CASKGQGGNT. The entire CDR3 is CASKGQGGNTEVFF. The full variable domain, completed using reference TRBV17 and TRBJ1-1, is DTTVKQNPRYKLARVGKPVNLICSQTMNHDTMYWYQKKPNQAPKLLLFYYDKILNREADTFEKFQSSRPNNSFCSLYIGSAGLEYSAMYLCASKGQGGNTEVFFGKGTRLTVV.

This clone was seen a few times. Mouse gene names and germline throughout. Partial CDR3 DNA: TGTGCCAGCAGCCAAGAGAACTGGGGGCCTAGTGCAGAA. Translated, it gives CASSQENWGPSAE. Given in full, the CDR3 is CASSQENWGPSAETLYF. The chain couples TRBV5 to TRBJ2-3, with 8 bases matching TRBD2. The read comes to an end 4 residues before the CDR3 does, leaving the germline J gene to fill in the end. This CDR3 has 17 amino acids. With 0 bases clipped from V and 0 bases from J, the junction kept 5 bases outside the gene matches. The germline CDR1 and CDR2 sequences are LGHNA and YNLKQL (reference sequence).

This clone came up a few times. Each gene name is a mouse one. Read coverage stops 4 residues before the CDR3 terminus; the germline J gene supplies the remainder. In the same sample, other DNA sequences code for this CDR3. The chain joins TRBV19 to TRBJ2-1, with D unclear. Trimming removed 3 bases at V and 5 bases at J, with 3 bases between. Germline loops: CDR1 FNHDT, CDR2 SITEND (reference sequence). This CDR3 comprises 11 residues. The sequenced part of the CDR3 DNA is TGTGCCAGCAGTACAAATGCT. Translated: CASSTNA. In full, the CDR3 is CASSTNAEQFF.

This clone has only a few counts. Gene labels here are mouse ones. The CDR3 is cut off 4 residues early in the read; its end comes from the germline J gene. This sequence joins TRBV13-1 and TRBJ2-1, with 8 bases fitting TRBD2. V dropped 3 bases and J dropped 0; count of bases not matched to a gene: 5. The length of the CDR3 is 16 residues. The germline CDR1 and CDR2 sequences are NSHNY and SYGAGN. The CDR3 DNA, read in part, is TGTGCCAGCAGTGGGGCGGGGGGGCGTAACTATGCT. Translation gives CASSGAGGRNYA. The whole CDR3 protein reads CASSGAGGRNYAEQFF.

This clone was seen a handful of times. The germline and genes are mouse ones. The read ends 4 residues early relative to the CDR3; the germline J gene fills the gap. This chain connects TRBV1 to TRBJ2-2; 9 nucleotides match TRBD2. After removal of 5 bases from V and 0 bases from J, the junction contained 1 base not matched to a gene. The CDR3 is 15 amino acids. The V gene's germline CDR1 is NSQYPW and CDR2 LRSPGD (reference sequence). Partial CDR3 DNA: TGCACCTGCAGTAGGGACTGGGCAAACACCGGG. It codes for CTCSRDWANTG. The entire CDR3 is CTCSRDWANTGQLYF.

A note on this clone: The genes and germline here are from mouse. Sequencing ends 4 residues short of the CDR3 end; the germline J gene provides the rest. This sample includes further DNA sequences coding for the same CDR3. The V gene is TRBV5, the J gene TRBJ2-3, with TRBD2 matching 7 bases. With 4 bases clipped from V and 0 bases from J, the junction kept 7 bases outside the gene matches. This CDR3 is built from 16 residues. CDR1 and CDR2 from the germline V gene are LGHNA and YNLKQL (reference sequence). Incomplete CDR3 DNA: TGTGCCAGCAGCCCCCGTACTGGGGCTAGTGCAGAA. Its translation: CASSPRTGASAE. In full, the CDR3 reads CASSPRTGASAETLYF.

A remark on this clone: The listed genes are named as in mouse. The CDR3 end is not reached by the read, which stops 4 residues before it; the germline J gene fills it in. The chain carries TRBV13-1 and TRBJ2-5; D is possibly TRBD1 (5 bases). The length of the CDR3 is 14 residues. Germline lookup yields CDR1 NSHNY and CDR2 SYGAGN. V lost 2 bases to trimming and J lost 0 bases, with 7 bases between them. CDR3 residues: CASSEKGNQDTQYF. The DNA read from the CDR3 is TGTGCCAGCAGTGAAAAGGGGAACCAAGAC.

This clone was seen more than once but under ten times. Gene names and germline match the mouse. This chain's CDR3 is CASSQERDWSNQDTQYF. The sequenced part of the CDR3 DNA is TGTGCCAGCAGCCAAGAGCGGGACTGGAGTAACCAAGAC. This sequence joins TRBV5 and TRBJ2-5; 8 positions agree with TRBD2. The DNA ends 4 residues before the CDR3 does, and the rest of the CDR3 is filled in from the germline J gene. Germline loops: CDR1 LGHNA, CDR2 YNLKQL (reference sequence). The length of the CDR3 is 17 residues. V lost 0 bases and J lost 0; bases outside the gene matches: 5.

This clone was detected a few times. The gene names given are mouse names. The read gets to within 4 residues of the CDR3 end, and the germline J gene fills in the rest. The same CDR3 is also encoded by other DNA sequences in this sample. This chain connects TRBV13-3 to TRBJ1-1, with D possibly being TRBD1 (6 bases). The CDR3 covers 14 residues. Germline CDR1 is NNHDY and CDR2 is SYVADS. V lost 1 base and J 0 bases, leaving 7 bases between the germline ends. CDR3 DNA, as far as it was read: TGTGCCAGCAGTGATCAGGGGCCAAACACA. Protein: CASSDQGPNT. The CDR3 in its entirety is CASSDQGPNTEVFF.

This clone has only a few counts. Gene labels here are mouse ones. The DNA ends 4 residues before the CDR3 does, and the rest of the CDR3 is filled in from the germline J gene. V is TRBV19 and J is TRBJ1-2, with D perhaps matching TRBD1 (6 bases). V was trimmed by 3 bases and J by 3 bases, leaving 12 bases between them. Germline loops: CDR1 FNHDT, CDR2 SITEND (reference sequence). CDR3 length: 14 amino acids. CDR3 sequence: CASSTQGIDSDYTF. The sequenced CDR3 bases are TGTGCCAGCAGTACACAGGGAATAGACTCC.

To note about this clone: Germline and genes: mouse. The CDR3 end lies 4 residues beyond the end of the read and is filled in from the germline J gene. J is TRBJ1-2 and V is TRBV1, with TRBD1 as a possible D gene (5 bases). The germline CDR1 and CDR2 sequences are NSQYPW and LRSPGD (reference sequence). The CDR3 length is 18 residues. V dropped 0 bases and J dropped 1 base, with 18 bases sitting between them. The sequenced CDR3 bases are TGCACCTGCAGTGCAGATCATCCGGGCCTGGGGGAAAACTCC. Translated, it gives CTCSADHPGLGENS. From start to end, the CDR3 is CTCSADHPGLGENSDYTF.